The 13 T cell receptor beta chains presented below share a single source sample, sequenced in a study of identical twins. TCRdb analysed the 5' RACE reads with MiXCR anew, one entry per CDR3 protein. Among about 570,000 distinct CDR3 sequences listed, approximately 9.6% were seen once. Another study also made use of these data, one on yellow fever vaccine responses in identical twins.

The specimen was PBMCs. These receptors all come from a young woman in good health.

The J gene is TRBJ1-5, the V gene TRBV20-1, with 9 nucleotides matching TRBD1. J was trimmed by 6 bases and V by 6 bases; bases with no gene match: 15. CDR3 size: 16 residues. Germline V lookup: CDR1 DFQATT, CDR2 SNEGSKA (reference sequence). For the CDR3, the DNA is TGCAGTGCCCGCCCACCTCAACAGGGGGCCCTTCAGCCCCAGCATTTT. Its translation: CSARPPQQGALQPQHF.

This clonotype was found many times. The rearrangement links TRBV28 to TRBJ2-7; tentative D call: TRBD1 (5 bases). Trimming took 7 bases from V and 2 from J, leaving 9 bases between them. The germline gives CDR1 MDHEN, CDR2 SYDVKM. This CDR3 is 12 amino acids long. The CDR3 reads CASTGIAYEQYF. The CDR3 bases are TGTGCCAGCACAGGGATCGCCTACGAGCAGTACTTC. Based on the CDR3 plus reference TRBV28 and TRBJ2-7, the full variable domain is DVKVTQSSRYLVKRTGEKVFLECVQDMDHENMFWYRQDPGLGLRLIYFSYDVKMKEKGDIPEGYSVSREKKERFSLILESASTNQTSMYLCASTGIAYEQYFGPGTRLTVT.

The chain is built from TRBV6-1 and TRBJ2-7; 10 bases are shared with TRBD1. Looked up from germline, CDR1 is MNHNS and CDR2 is SASEGT. The CDR3 length is 14 residues. V shed 4 bases, J shed 4 bases, and the junction held 4 bases outside the gene matches. CDR3 DNA: TGTGCCAGCAGTGGCGTGGGACAGGGGTACGAGCAGTACTTC. The encoded protein is CASSGVGQGYEQYF.

V gene TRBV10-3 combines with J gene TRBJ2-3; maybe TRBD2 (5 bases). Trimming shortened V by 3 bases and J by 5 bases, and 15 bases separated the two germline ends. The CDR3 sequence is 15 residues long. Germline CDR1 reads ENHRY; CDR2 reads SYGVKD. The CDR3 sequence: CAISDFASSIDTQYF. CDR3 nucleotide sequence: TGTGCCATCAGTGATTTCGCTAGCTCCATAGATACGCAGTATTTT.

This clonotype was counted between two and nine times. The chain links TRBV4-2 to TRBJ2-7; 7 nucleotides agree with TRBD2. V lost 1 base to trimming and J lost 1 base; unmatched junction nucleotides: 7. The CDR3 has 16 amino acids. The V gene's germline CDR1 is LGHNA and CDR2 YNFKEQ. The CDR3: CASSQGASGESYEQYF. Here the CDR3 DNA reads TGTGCCAGCAGCCAAGGGGCCAGCGGGGAATCCTACGAGCAGTACTTC.

DNA for the CDR3: TGTGCCAGTAAAACAGCGGGAGACACCGGGGAGCTGTTTTTT. Encoded protein: CASKTAGDTGELFF. V and J are TRBV19 and TRBJ2-2; 8 bases match TRBD2. Germline V gives CDR1 LNHDA, CDR2 SQIVND (reference sequence). V was clipped by 7 bases and J by 3 bases; unmatched bases: 4. This CDR3 region has 14 residues.

The chain links TRBV5-1 to TRBJ2-2; 8 positions match TRBD1. After removal of 5 bases from V and 0 bases from J, the junction contained 6 bases not matched to a gene. CDR1 and CDR2 from the germline V gene are SGHRS and YFSETQ. This CDR3 is 16 amino acids long. This CDR3 reads CASSRDRPTNTGELFF. Written as DNA, the CDR3 is TGCGCCAGCAGTCGGGACAGGCCAACGAACACCGGGGAGCTGTTTTTT.

The chain has TRBV7-2 and TRBJ1-4; 10 bases map to TRBD1. The germline gives CDR1 SGHTA, CDR2 FQGNSA. The J segment lost 5 bases and the V segment lost 5 bases, leaving 8 bases of the junction unmatched. This CDR3 spans 16 amino acids. The CDR3 nucleotides are TGTGCCAGCAGCCCAGCGAGGGGACAGGGGAATGAAAAACTGTTTTTT. Translated: CASSPARGQGNEKLFF.

This clonotype was counted a few times. J is TRBJ1-1 and V is TRBV28; TRBD1 matches 7 bases. The CDR3 has 14 residues. Germline V gives CDR1 MDHEN, CDR2 SYDVKM. Trimming took 3 bases from V and 6 from J; bases not matched to a gene: 7. The CDR3 loop reads CASSLIAGGSEAFF. The CDR3 DNA follows: TGTGCCAGCAGTTTGATCGCAGGGGGGTCTGAAGCTTTCTTT.

This clonotype was seen a handful of times. The rearrangement uses TRBV7-9 and TRBJ1-1; TRBD1 agrees at 7 bases. Germline CDR1 and CDR2: SEHNR and FQNEAQ (reference sequence). This CDR3 is built from 17 residues. V was clipped by 4 bases and J by 1 base; unmatched bases: 12. CDR3 sequence: CASSSYVQGLSNTEAFF. CDR3 DNA sequence: TGTGCCAGCAGCTCCTATGTACAGGGGCTCTCGAACACTGAAGCTTTCTTT.

The V call is TRBV19, the J call TRBJ2-5; D is undetermined. Germline V CDR1 and CDR2: LNHDA, SQIVND (reference sequence). Trimming shortened V by 3 bases and J by 1 base, and 6 bases separated the two germline ends. This CDR3 region has 13 residues. The CDR3 is CASSINIQETQYF. For the CDR3, the DNA is TGTGCCAGTAGTATCAACATCCAAGAGACCCAGTACTTC.

In its sample, this clonotype was seen many times. The chain links TRBV11-2 to TRBJ2-1, with TRBD2 identical over 13 bases. With V trimmed by 5 bases and J by 6 bases, 16 bases remained unmatched. CDR1 is SGHAT, CDR2 FQNNGV, per germline. This CDR3 has 19 residues. CDR3 protein: CASSPGTSGNGGDVNEQFF. The CDR3 region has the DNA TGTGCCAGCAGCCCTGGGACTAGCGGGAATGGGGGAGACGTCAATGAGCAGTTCTTC.

This clonotype was detected ten times or more. The chain joins TRBV6-5 to TRBJ2-3, with 8 positions matching TRBD1. The V gene's germline CDR1 is MNHEY and CDR2 SVGAGI. V lost 5 bases, J lost 0 bases, and 4 bases stayed unmatched. The CDR3 runs 15 residues. CDR3 coding DNA: TGTGCCAGCAGTAGAGGGACAGGAAGCACAGATACGCAGTATTTT. It translates to CASSRGTGSTDTQYF.